The rows below give T cell receptor beta chains drawn from one sample of a study of T cell changes during pregnancy in multiple sclerosis. The table came from immunoSEQ multiplex PCR; TCRdb's copy has only in-frame clones and leaves some out. The sample includes tens of thousands of clones, 75% to 95% of them seen just once. The sample in question was peripheral blood, obtained before pregnancy. The receptors here all came from a female donor with multiple sclerosis, enrolled in a pregnancy study. CDR3s include the opening cysteine and the closing phenylalanine or tryptophan. The D gene is left open where the match is weak. Part of the rows lack a size; the others show once, few, many or a class for expanded clones.

j_call v_call clone_size d_call cdr3_nt cdr3_aa
TRBJ1-2 TRBV25-1 . . TGTGCCAGCAGTGACAGTAACTATGGCTACACCTTC CASSDSNYGYTF
TRBJ2-2 TRBV7-6 . . TGTGCCAGCAGAACTGACTACACCGGGGAGCTGTTTTTT CASRTDYTGELFF
TRBJ2-1 TRBV2 . TRBD2 TGTGCCAGCATTCCGGGACTAGCGGGGGAGGGTGAGCAGTTCTTC CASIPGLAGEGEQFF
TRBJ1-1 TRBV28 . TRBD1 TGTGCCAGCAGTTTAGGTACAGGGGGCAGGTGGACTGAAGCTTTCTTT CASSLGTGGRWTEAFF
TRBJ1-1 TRBV5-8 . TRBD1 TGTGCCAGCAGCGAGAGGGGTGACAGGGAGACTGAAGCTTTCTTT CASSERGDRETEAFF
TRBJ2-7 TRBV4-2 . . TGTGCCAGCAGCCAAGAAATCGACAGGTACCACGAGCAGTACTTC CASSQEIDRYHEQYF
TRBJ1-4 TRBV2 . TRBD1 TGTGCCAGCAGTGTTCCCCAGGGGGCAGATGCAACTAATGAAAAACTGTTTTTT CASSVPQGADATNEKLFF
TRBJ1-6 TRBV23-1 once . TGCGCCAGCACCCCCCGGGGGGCCTCCTATAATTCACCCCTCCACTTT CASTPRGASYNSPLHF
TRBJ2-7 TRBV7-2 . . TGTGCCAGCAGCTTAATCCCCCTCTACGAGCAGTACTTC CASSLIPLYEQYF
TRBJ1-2 TRBV11-2 . TRBD1 TGTGCCAGCAGTTCGGGGGACAGATACTATGGCTACACCTTC CASSSGDRYYGYTF
TRBJ1-4 TRBV7-9 . TRBD1 TGTGCCAGTATACAGGGGGCAGGAAATGAAAAACTGTTTTTT CASIQGAGNEKLFF
TRBJ1-4 TRBV2 once . TGTGCCAGCAAAAGAGGGCCCAATCAAAATGAAAAACTGTTTTTT CASKRGPNQNEKLFF
TRBJ2-5 TRBV2 . TRBD2 TGTGCCAGCAGCGGGGGGGCCGTGGAGACCCAGTACTTC CASSGGAVETQYF
TRBJ1-1 TRBV28 . . TGTGCCAGCAGTTCTACAGGGTCTTCGTCGGATGAAGCTTTCTTT CASSSTGSSSDEAFF
TRBJ2-1 TRBV27 once TRBD2 TGTGCCAGCAGTCGGACTAGCGGTTGGGATGAGCAGTTCTTC CASSRTSGWDEQFF
TRBJ2-3 TRBV7-9 . TRBD2 TGTGCCAGCAGCCTGTGGCGGCGGGGGGGGGCAGATACGCAGTATTTT CASSLWRRGGADTQYF
TRBJ2-1 TRBV4-2 once TRBD1 TGTGCCAGCAGCCAAGGTCAGGGGGCCTACAATGAGCAGTTCTTC CASSQGQGAYNEQFF
TRBJ2-1 TRBV6-1 . TRBD2 TGTGCCAGCAGTGAACTAGCGGCGACCTACAATGAGCAGTTCTTC CASSELAATYNEQFF
TRBJ1-1 TRBV10-3 . TRBD1 TGTGCCATCAGGCGTACCCGGGACAGGGCGGACACTGAAGCTTTCTTT CAIRRTRDRADTEAFF
TRBJ1-1 TRBV6-4 . . TGTGCCAGCCCGATTCGACAGTTCCGGATTGAAGCTTTCTTT CASPIRQFRIEAFF
TRBJ1-1 TRBV4-1 . . TGCGCCAGCAGCCCTCGGGGAGGGGTAAACACTGAAGCTTTCTTT CASSPRGGVNTEAFF
TRBJ2-3 TRBV28 . TRBD2 TGTGCCACCTTGGGCTTGGCGGCAGGGAGGGAGACAGATACGCAGTATTTT CATLGLAAGRETDTQYF
TRBJ2-3 TRBV5-4 . TRBD2 TGTGCCAGCAGCTTTCCGGGGGGGGCCGCAGATACGCAGTATTTT CASSFPGGAADTQYF
TRBJ2-1 TRBV11-2 . . TGTGCCAGCAGCTTAGAGGTGAGCTCCTACAATGAGCAGTTCTTC CASSLEVSSYNEQFF
TRBJ2-5 TRBV15 . . TGTGCCACCAGCAGAGACCCCGGGGAGACCCAGTACTTC CATSRDPGETQYF
TRBJ1-4 TRBV2 . TRBD1 TGTGCCAGCAGGGGCCCGGGACAGGACAACGGGAATGAAAAACTGTTTTTT CASRGPGQDNGNEKLFF
TRBJ1-2 TRBV2 . . TGTGCCAGCAGTAGCGGATGGTGGGCAGGCCCAGAACCCGCCCTAAGAAACTATGGCTACACCTTC CASSSGWWAGPEPALRNYGYTF
TRBJ2-3 TRBV7-9 . . TGTGCCAGCAGCCTTCTCGAGACAGGAGATACGCAGTATTTT CASSLLETGDTQYF
TRBJ2-3 TRBV4-2 . TRBD2 TGTGCCAGCAGCCAAGAGAGCGGGGGCTACGTGGATACGCAGTATTTT CASSQESGGYVDTQYF
TRBJ2-1 TRBV11-3 . . TGTGCCAGCAGCGAGACAGTTAGCTCCTACAATGAGCAGTTCTTC CASSETVSSYNEQFF
TRBJ2-1 TRBV7-2 once . TGTGCCAGCAGCTTGGGGGGTTATGAGCAGTTCTTC CASSLGGYEQFF
TRBJ2-7 TRBV2 . TRBD2 TGTGCCAGCCGATCGACTAGCGGATCCTACGAGCAGTACTTC CASRSTSGSYEQYF
TRBJ1-6 TRBV7-8 . TRBD1 TGTGCCAGCAGCTTAGCCCGGACAGGACCAAATAATTCACCCCTCCACTTT CASSLARTGPNNSPLHF
TRBJ2-7 TRBV13 . TRBD1 TGTGCCAGCAGCTTAAGGGGCGGGGCAGGGGGCGAGTACGAGCAGTACTTC CASSLRGGAGGEYEQYF
TRBJ1-2 TRBV7-2 . . TGTGCCAGCAGCTTGAAAGGTCCGACAGCTAATAACTATGGCTACACCTTC CASSLKGPTANNYGYTF
TRBJ2-2 TRBV7-3 . . TGTGCCAGCAGCTTGGGCCGGAGGGCGAACACCGGGGAGCTGTTTTTT CASSLGRRANTGELFF
TRBJ2-7 TRBV11-1 . . TGTGCCAGCAGCTTAGATTACTACGAGCAGTACTTC CASSLDYYEQYF
TRBJ2-2 TRBV7-9 once . TGTGCCAGCAGCTTAGGGACAGACGCCGGGGAGCTGTTTTTT CASSLGTDAGELFF
TRBJ2-6 TRBV11-3 . TRBD2 TGTGCCAGCAGCTTAGGGACTAGCGGGAGCTCTGGGGCCAACGTCCTGACTTTC CASSLGTSGSSGANVLTF
TRBJ1-1 TRBV19 . . TGTGCCAGTATTCGGCAGGGGTGGGGCACTGAAGCTTTCTTT CASIRQGWGTEAFF